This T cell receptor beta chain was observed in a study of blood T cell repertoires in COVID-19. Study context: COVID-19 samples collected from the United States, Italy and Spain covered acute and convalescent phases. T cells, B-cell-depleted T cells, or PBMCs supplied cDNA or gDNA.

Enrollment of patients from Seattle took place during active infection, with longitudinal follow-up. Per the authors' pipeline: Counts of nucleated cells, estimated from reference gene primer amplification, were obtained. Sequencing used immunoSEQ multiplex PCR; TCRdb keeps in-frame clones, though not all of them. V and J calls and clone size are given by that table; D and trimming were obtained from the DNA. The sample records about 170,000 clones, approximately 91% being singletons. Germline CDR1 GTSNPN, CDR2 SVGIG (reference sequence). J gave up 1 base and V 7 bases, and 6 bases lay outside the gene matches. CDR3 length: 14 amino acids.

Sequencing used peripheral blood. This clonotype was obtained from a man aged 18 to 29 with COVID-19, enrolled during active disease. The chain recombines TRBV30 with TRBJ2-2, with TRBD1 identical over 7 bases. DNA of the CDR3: TGTGCCTCCCCGGGACAGCAGAACACCGGGGAGCTGTTTTTT. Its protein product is CASPGQQNTGELFF.